The sample holds a few counts of the clone carrying this TCR beta chain. Its specificity is not known. This record comes from a study of T cell repertoires in cytomegalovirus infection. About the study: Evidence of both CMV infection and a matching HLA type came from public TCR beta signatures.

General observations from the study: Summed frequency of shared TCR beta families picked out CMV carriers who also had the relevant HLA.

TCRdb independently ran MiXCR on the reads; one entry per CDR3 protein. The sample holds hundreds of thousands of distinct CDR3 sequences, around 24% seen once. Between the trimmed V and J ends, which lost 3 bases and 4 bases, there was a span of 14 bases. This CDR3 contains 15 residues. CDR1 and CDR2 from the germline V gene are SGDLS and YYNGEE. The specimen was CD8+ T cells from PBMCs. V gene TRBV9 combines with J gene TRBJ2-1; D may match TRBD1 or TRBD2 (5 bases each). This receptor was obtained from a human donor in good health (CMV status not recorded). Some clones in this sample may be carry-over from other donors' samples. CDR3 in DNA: TGTGCCAGCAGCGCTAGAGGGGCATCTTACAATGAGCAGTTCTTC. The encoded protein is CASSARGASYNEQFF.